The 28 T cell receptor beta chains below were found in one sample sequenced in a study of human thymus T cells. This table comes from immunoSEQ multiplex PCR, and its TCRdb copy is limited to in-frame clones, with some not included. The profile shows tens of thousands of clones, over 85% of them singletons. Sequenced input: blood. The receptors shown here come from a boy younger than two with a congenital heart defect but otherwise immunologically healthy.

The rearrangement uses TRBV5-1 and TRBJ2-3; 10 bases are shared with TRBD2. Germline values: CDR1 SGHRS, CDR2 YFSETQ. V was clipped by 0 bases and J by 4 bases; unmatched bases: 2. CDR3 length: 15 residues. The CDR3 sequence is CASSLVAGGADTQYF. CDR3 sequence (DNA): TGCGCCAGCAGCTTGGTAGCGGGGGGCGCAGATACGCAGTATTTT.

The chain is built from TRBV14 and TRBJ2-2; D is ambiguous. The CDR3 contains 13 residues. Trimming shortened V by 2 bases and J by 1 base, and 2 bases separated the two germline ends. Germline CDR1 SGHDN, CDR2 FVKESK. The CDR3 DNA reads as TGTGCCAGCAGCCAAAAGAACACCGGGGAGCTGTTTTTT. It yields the protein CASSQKNTGELFF. The whole variable domain, remainder taken from reference TRBV14 and TRBJ2-2, is EAGVTQFPSHSVIEKGQTVTLRCDPISGHDNLYWYRRVMGKEIKFLLHFVKESKQDESGMPNNRFLAERTGGTYSTLKVQPAELEDSGVYFCASSQKNTGELFFGEGSRLTVL.

The rearrangement links TRBV10-3 to TRBJ2-3; D perhaps matches TRBD1 (5 bases). V was pared by 6 bases and J by 4 bases, with 8 bases between. Looked up from germline, CDR1 is ENHRY and CDR2 is SYGVKD. This CDR3 has 12 residues. The CDR3 loop is CAIRQGPDTQYF. In DNA, the CDR3 is TGTGCCATCAGGCAGGGTCCAGATACGCAGTATTTT.

The chain has TRBV7-9 and TRBJ2-1; D might be TRBD2 (6 bases). Trimming removed 8 bases at V and 5 bases at J, with 16 bases between. This CDR3 comprises 14 residues. Germline lookup yields CDR1 SEHNR and CDR2 FQNEAQ (reference sequence). The CDR3 region has the DNA TGTGCCAGCGGATTCAAGCCGGGGGACAATGAGCAGTTCTTC. Its protein is CASGFKPGDNEQFF.

This clone was recorded only once. This sequence joins TRBV5-4 and TRBJ2-6; 7 bases align to TRBD1. Trimming took 4 bases from V and 2 from J; bases not matched to a gene: 6. This CDR3 region has 16 residues. Germline loops: CDR1 SGHNT, CDR2 YYREEE (reference sequence). CDR3 DNA: TGTGCCAGCAGCACGAACAGGGGCACTGGGGCCAACGTCCTGACTTTC. Protein: CASSTNRGTGANVLTF.

This rearrangement joins TRBV2 to TRBJ1-1; D is ambiguous. The CDR3 extends over 13 amino acids. Looked up from germline, CDR1 is SNHLY and CDR2 is FYNNEI. V was cut by 7 bases and J by 7 bases, with 16 bases left in between. The DNA for the CDR3 is TGTGCCAGCATCCGAGGAGACACGGATGAAGCTTTCTTT. Translation: CASIRGDTDEAFF.

J is TRBJ1-6 and V is TRBV5-4; tentatively, D is TRBD1 (6 bases). V lost 4 bases and J lost 10, with 18 bases in between. CDR1 is SGHNT and CDR2 is YYREEE in the germline V gene (reference sequence). CDR3 length: 15 residues. CDR3 loop: CASSAGTSPGSPLHF. CDR3 bases: TGTGCCAGCAGCGCTGGGACAAGCCCTGGGTCACCCCTCCACTTT.

This sequence joins TRBV5-1 and TRBJ2-5; 13 bases agree with TRBD2. Germline V lookup: CDR1 SGHRS, CDR2 YFSETQ. This CDR3 region has 17 residues. The V segment lost 2 bases and the J segment 5 bases; nucleotides outside the gene matches: 9. CDR3 DNA sequence: TGCGCCAGCAGCTTCGCCACTAGCGGGGGGGCCCGGGAGACCCAGTACTTC. Its translation is CASSFATSGGARETQYF. Supplemented by reference TRBV5-1 and TRBJ2-5, the full variable domain reads KAGVTQTPRYLIKTRGQQVTLSCSPISGHRSVSWYQQTPGQGLQFLFEYFSETQRNKGNFPGRFSGRQFSNSRSEMNVSTLELGDSALYLCASSFATSGGARETQYFGPGTRLLVL.

V and J are TRBV7-9 and TRBJ1-5; D remains ambiguous. V was shortened by 4 bases and J by 0 bases, with 7 bases between the two germline ends. Germline V gene sequence: CDR1 SEHNR, CDR2 FQNEAQ (reference sequence). The CDR3 totals 14 residues. The chain's CDR3 is CASSSHGSNQPQHF. The DNA for the CDR3 is TGTGCCAGCAGCTCCCACGGTAGCAATCAGCCCCAGCATTTT.

The rearrangement links TRBV6-4 to TRBJ2-3, with a possible D match to TRBD2 (6 bases). The germline V gene has CDR1 MRHNA and CDR2 SNTAGT. The V and J ends lost 4 bases and 4 bases respectively, with 21 bases between them. This CDR3 is built from 17 residues. For the CDR3, the DNA is TGTGCCAGCAGTGTGGGACCAGTCCCTTCTAGCGCAGATACGCAGTATTTT. Its protein product is CASSVGPVPSSADTQYF.

The V call is TRBV6-1, the J call TRBJ1-2; D is ambiguous. The CDR3 has 13 amino acids. Per the germline V gene, CDR1 is MNHNS and CDR2 is SASEGT. Trimming left V 4 bases short and J 8 bases short, with 14 bases between. Here the CDR3 reads CASSASIRMGYTF. The CDR3 DNA follows: TGTGCCAGCAGTGCTTCGATTAGAATGGGCTACACCTTC.

DNA of the CDR3: TGTGCCAGCAGCTTGGGAAAACTAGTAAGGGATGCAGATACGCAGTATTTT. Translating gives CASSLGKLVRDADTQYF. The chain has TRBV5-4 and TRBJ2-3; D might be TRBD2 (5 bases). The ends were cut back, 0 bases at V and 4 bases at J, with 18 bases in the middle. CDR1 SGHNT and CDR2 YYREEE come from the germline V gene (reference sequence). CDR3 length: 17 amino acids.

The rearrangement links TRBV19 to TRBJ1-2; 8 bases are shared with TRBD1. J was trimmed by 5 bases and V by 3 bases; bases with no gene match: 2. Germline V lookup: CDR1 LNHDA, CDR2 SQIVND (reference sequence). This CDR3 has 13 residues. The CDR3 region is CASSMHRGYGYTF. The CDR3 DNA reads TGTGCCAGTAGTATGCACAGGGGGTATGGCTACACCTTC.

The genes are TRBV29-1 and TRBJ2-1, with D unclear. The CDR3 is made up of 11 amino acids. Trimming pared 1 base from V and 6 bases from J, leaving 4 bases between. Germline lookup yields CDR1 SQVTM and CDR2 ANQGSEA. CDR3 protein: CSVEAANEQFF. In nucleotides, the CDR3 is TGCAGCGTTGAAGCGGCCAATGAGCAGTTCTTC.

A note on this clone: This same CDR3 is encoded by further DNA sequences in the sample. The chain couples TRBV7-8 to TRBJ2-1; tentative D call: TRBD2 (5 bases). The CDR3 length is 13 residues. CDR1 and CDR2 from the germline V gene are SGHVS and FQNEAQ. V gave up 1 base and J gave up 7 bases, with 8 bases separating them. This CDR3 reads CASSLGLANEQFF. CDR3 nucleotide sequence: TGTGCCAGCAGCTTAGGTCTAGCAAATGAGCAGTTCTTC.

J is TRBJ2-5 and V is TRBV7-2; weak D call: TRBD1 (6 bases). This CDR3 is built from 14 residues. Looked up from germline, CDR1 is SGHTA and CDR2 is FQGNSA. V was clipped by 0 bases and J by 5 bases, with 10 bases between them. CDR3 protein: CASSLAGARETQYF. CDR3 nucleotides: TGTGCCAGCAGCTTAGCGGGGGCCAGGGAGACCCAGTACTTC.

The chain combines TRBV28 with TRBJ1-6; TRBD1 agrees at 8 bases. The CDR3 totals 16 residues. V lost 6 bases and J lost 5; bases outside the gene matches: 9. Germline assignment: CDR1 MDHEN and CDR2 SYDVKM. CDR3 DNA: TGTGCCAGCAGGACCGACAGGGGCGTTGATAATTCACCCCTCCACTTT. This codes for CASRTDRGVDNSPLHF. Filled out from reference TRBV28 and TRBJ1-6, the complete variable domain reads DVKVTQSSRYLVKRTGEKVFLECVQDMDHENMFWYRQDPGLGLRLIYFSYDVKMKEKGDIPEGYSVSREKKERFSLILESASTNQTSMYLCASRTDRGVDNSPLHFGNGTRLTVT.

This clone is a singleton in its sample. V and J are TRBV6-1 and TRBJ1-2; TRBD1 matches 12 bases. After removal of 2 bases from V and 8 bases from J, the junction contained 9 bases not matched to a gene. CDR1 MNHNS and CDR2 SASEGT come from the germline V gene. This CDR3 spans 16 amino acids. The CDR3 reads CASSETLGQGARGYTF. The CDR3 coding sequence is TGTGCCAGCAGTGAAACGCTGGGACAGGGGGCTAGAGGCTACACCTTC.

This chain links TRBV5-1 with TRBJ2-3; D tentatively fits TRBD1 or TRBD2 (6 bases each). Looked up from germline, CDR1 is SGHRS and CDR2 is YFSETQ. The CDR3 is 13 amino acids. Trimming pared 3 bases from V and 6 bases from J, leaving 11 bases between. The chain's CDR3 is CASSYRDSDTQYF. For the CDR3, the DNA is TGCGCCAGCAGCTACAGGGACTCCGATACGCAGTATTTT.

The chain is built from TRBV28 and TRBJ1-1, with a weak D call TRBD1 (6 bases). Deletions cut 7 bases from V and 4 bases from J, with 22 bases between. Germline V gene lookup returns CDR1 MDHEN and CDR2 SYDVKM. The CDR3 is made up of 16 amino acids. As DNA, the CDR3 is TGTGCCAGCACCAGGGGCGCTGGGAGAATGGGCACTGAAGCTTTCTTT. Amino acids: CASTRGAGRMGTEAFF.

In this sample, this clone turned up once. The chain is built from TRBV13 and TRBJ2-3; 8 bases match TRBD2. CDR3 length: 18 residues. Germline values: CDR1 PRHDT, CDR2 FYEKMQ (reference sequence). Losses at the gene ends were 3 bases for V and 3 bases for J; bases not matched to a gene: 14. CDR3 coding DNA: TGTGCCAGCAGCTTTACCCCGGGAGGGGCCTCTGCGACAGATACGCAGTATTTT. It translates to CASSFTPGGASATDTQYF.

The chain couples TRBV14 to TRBJ2-3, with 10 bases identical to TRBD1. Germline-derived CDR1 and CDR2 are SGHDN and FVKESK. Trimming removed 2 bases from V and 1 base from J; junction bases left unmatched: 3. The CDR3 is made up of 16 amino acids. This chain's CDR3 is CASSQPGTGGTDTQYF. The DNA of the CDR3 is TGTGCCAGCAGCCAACCCGGGACAGGGGGCACAGATACGCAGTATTTT.

The rearrangement joins TRBV9 to TRBJ1-4; the D is unclear. Germline loops: CDR1 SGDLS, CDR2 YYNGEE. The CDR3 runs to 15 residues. The V end was cut by 3 bases, the J end by 2 bases, with 11 bases between. CDR3 bases: TGTGCCAGCAGCGCCCGGACCGACACTAATGAAAAACTGTTTTTT. Protein sequence: CASSARTDTNEKLFF.

Details on this clone: At one end, the junction sequence differs from germline, possibly due to a read error. This chain joins TRBV7-7 and TRBJ2-5; TRBD1 aligns across 7 bases. This CDR3 spans 16 amino acids. Per the germline V gene, CDR1 is SSHAT and CDR2 is FNYEAQ (reference sequence). The CDR3 spells CASSLVSYGTAMTQYF. DNA for the CDR3: TGTGCTAGCAGCTTAGTAAGCTACGGGACAGCCATGACCCAGTACTTC.

The rearrangement links TRBV19 to TRBJ2-3, with 11 bases identical to TRBD2. The CDR3 has 14 amino acids. Germline CDR1 LNHDA, CDR2 SQIVND (reference sequence). Trimming at V came to 6 bases and at J to 4 bases, leaving 3 bases not matched to a gene. The CDR3 spells CASRRLAGSDTQYF. CDR3 nucleotide sequence: TGTGCCAGTAGGAGACTAGCGGGATCAGATACGCAGTATTTT.

V is TRBV2 and J is TRBJ1-1; D uncertain. V shed 6 bases and J shed 3 bases, with 14 bases lying between them. CDR1 is SNHLY and CDR2 is FYNNEI in the germline V gene. The CDR3 is 14 residues long. This CDR3 reads CASSDGRYDTEAFF. DNA of the CDR3: TGTGCCAGCAGCGATGGACGATACGACACTGAAGCTTTCTTT.

J is TRBJ2-5 and V is TRBV18; 9 bases map to TRBD1. CDR1 is KGHSH, CDR2 LQKENI, per germline. With 3 bases clipped from V and 5 bases from J, the junction kept 7 bases outside the gene matches. The CDR3 extends over 15 amino acids. The CDR3 loop reads CASSPLRDRAETQYF. The CDR3 bases are TGTGCCAGCTCACCCCTCCGGGACAGGGCCGAGACCCAGTACTTC.

This sequence joins TRBV7-2 and TRBJ1-2; 7 bases map to TRBD1. The CDR3 sequence is 13 residues long. Germline V gene sequence: CDR1 SGHTA, CDR2 FQGNSA. V was clipped by 4 bases and J by 4 bases; unmatched bases: 3. CDR3: CASSYPGGYGYTF. DNA of the CDR3: TGTGCCAGCAGCTACCCAGGGGGCTATGGCTACACCTTC.